This T cell receptor (beta chain) derives from a study of T-cell memory formation after mild COVID-19. About the research overall: The two donors had largely donor-specific TCR clusters.

Germline CDR1 and CDR2: SGHDN and FVKESK. The CDR3 is made up of 13 amino acids. Trimming pared 0 bases from V and 3 bases from J, leaving 5 bases between. Researchers used 5'RACE with constant-segment primers to make TCR alpha and TCR beta cDNA libraries that carry sample barcodes and UMIs. From the 5' RACE reads, TCRdb called clonotypes with MiXCR, one entry per CDR3 protein. This table holds about 430,000 distinct CDR3 sequences, 15% to 20% found once. This clonotype was seen a few times. The sample consisted of PBMCs or a T cell subset sorted from them (not recorded which). The source is a young man who had mild COVID-19 (a few samples of this study predate the infection). Cell type and time point are not known. J is TRBJ1-2 and V is TRBV14; D remains unclear. The CDR3 protein is CASSQDTYYGYTF. CDR3 DNA sequence: TGTGCCAGCAGCCAAGACACATACTATGGCTACACCTTC.